The source of this T cell receptor (beta chain) is a study of cytomegalovirus exposure and HLA in healthy donors. From germline, CDR1 is KGHSH and CDR2 LQKENI. The CDR3 extends over 17 amino acids. Trimming pared 3 bases from V and 2 bases from J, leaving 17 bases between. Notes on the study in general: Later analysis identified several of the most significant clusters that appeared linked to common viral pathogens. Highly shared variants forming one cluster were likely a sequencing artifact.

For this clone: Its target is unknown.

The PCR contained 60 Vbeta and 13 Jbeta primers. Here immunoSEQ multiplex PCR was the method, and the copy in TCRdb shows in-frame clones only, minus some. The table records approximately 150,000 clones, approximately 80% of them present only once. The rearrangement uses TRBV18 and TRBJ2-4; tentative D call: TRBD2 (7 bases). This TCR was recovered from a male donor in good health and CMV-seronegative. The sample comprised PBMCs. CDR3 residues: CASSPGGGRGSKNIQYF. CDR3 nucleotide sequence: TGTGCCAGCTCACCGGGGGGCGGGAGAGGATCCAAAAACATTCAGTACTTC.